This T cell receptor beta chain is from a study of CD8 T cells in Susac syndrome. RNA amounts of about 0.5 to 1 ug underwent reverse transcription with random hexamers. TCRdb recomputed calls from the immunoSEQ multiplex PCR reads with MiXCR, one row per CDR3 protein. The sample carries roughly 52,000 distinct CDR3 sequences, around 93% recorded once. TEMRA cells were enriched by FACS, while CD8+ and CD4+ T cells were obtained through a negative isolation that was performed magnetically. The sequencing sample was made of CD8+ T cells from PBMCs. The source is a human donor with Susac syndrome.

CDR3 DNA: TGTGCCAGCAGCGGCAGGACTAACCAACAAGAGACCCAGTACTTC. Its protein product is CASSGRTNQQETQYF. The chain couples TRBV13 to TRBJ2-5; maybe TRBD2 (6 bases). CDR3 length equals 15 residues. Germline CDR1 reads PRHDT; CDR2 reads FYEKMQ (reference sequence). V shed 5 bases and J shed 2 bases, with 15 bases lying between them.